The 29 T cell receptor beta chains presented below share a single source sample, sequenced in a study of identical twins. A single record per CDR3 protein comes from TCRdb applying MiXCR to the 5' RACE reads. The data contain a few hundred thousand distinct CDR3 sequences, 8% to 9% of them singletons. These data were likewise used in another study, on yellow fever vaccine responses in identical twins.

Sequencing was performed on memory (CD45RO+) T cells sorted from blood. These receptors all stem from a woman under 30 in good health.

The chain links TRBV10-2 to TRBJ2-4; weak D call: TRBD2 (6 bases). V lost 0 bases and J 6 bases, leaving 15 bases between the germline ends. The CDR3 has 16 residues. Looked up from germline, CDR1 is WSHSY and CDR2 is SAAADI. DNA of the CDR3: TGCGCCAGCAGTGAGTCGACTGGGCGGGGTTTAAACATTCAGTACTTC. The encoded protein is CASSESTGRGLNIQYF.

This chain uses TRBV18 with TRBJ2-2; 7 bases align to TRBD1. Germline V CDR1 and CDR2: KGHSH, LQKENI. This CDR3 comprises 14 residues. V was clipped by 3 bases and J by 7 bases; unmatched bases: 5. The CDR3: CASSPDRAIGELFF. CDR3 nucleotide sequence: TGTGCCAGCTCACCCGACAGGGCAATCGGGGAGCTGTTTTTT.

This clonotype appeared a few times. The genes are TRBV12-3 or TRBV12-4 and TRBJ1-2; D gene unclear. V was trimmed by 6 bases and J by 2 bases, leaving 10 bases between them. The CDR3 runs 13 residues. The CDR3 region has the DNA TGTGCCAGCAGCTGGGGTCACAACTATGGCTACACCTTC. This encodes CASSWGHNYGYTF.

In its sample, this clonotype was seen many times. V gene TRBV27 combines with J gene TRBJ1-6; TRBD1 is a possible D gene (5 bases). CDR3 length: 15 amino acids. V gave up 6 bases and J gave up 0 bases, with 9 bases separating them. Germline CDR1 MNHEY, CDR2 SMNVEV (reference sequence). CDR3 residues: CASSSGSSYNSPLHF. DNA of the CDR3: TGTGCCAGCAGCTCAGGGAGCTCCTATAATTCACCCCTCCACTTT.

CDR3 DNA: TGTGCCAGCAGACCCAACCGGGGTGAGCAGTTCTTC. It translates to CASRPNRGEQFF. The gene calls are TRBV28 and TRBJ2-1; perhaps TRBD2 as D (5 bases). V was pared by 6 bases and J by 9 bases, with 12 bases between. The CDR3 loop spans 12 amino acids. CDR1 is MDHEN, CDR2 SYDVKM, per germline. The whole variable domain, remainder taken from reference TRBV28 and TRBJ2-1, is DVKVTQSSRYLVKRTGEKVFLECVQDMDHENMFWYRQDPGLGLRLIYFSYDVKMKEKGDIPEGYSVSREKKERFSLILESASTNQTSMYLCASRPNRGEQFFGPGTRLTVL.

This clonotype was counted ten times or more. The V and J genes are TRBV2 and TRBJ1-5, with D perhaps matching TRBD1 (6 bases). Germline assignment: CDR1 SNHLY and CDR2 FYNNEI. The V end was cut by 7 bases, the J end by 5 bases, with 15 bases between. CDR3 length: 14 amino acids. CDR3 amino acids: CASKAGGGYQPQHF. As DNA, the CDR3 is TGTGCCAGCAAGGCGGGGGGCGGATATCAGCCCCAGCATTTT.

This sequence joins TRBV6-1 and TRBJ2-1; 9 nucleotides align to TRBD2. CDR3 length: 13 residues. The V gene's germline CDR1 is MNHNS and CDR2 SASEGT. Losses at the gene ends were 11 bases for V and 4 bases for J; bases not matched to a gene: 6. CDR3 protein: CAVSGRFYNEQFF. The DNA of the CDR3 is TGTGCCGTTAGCGGGAGATTTTACAATGAGCAGTTCTTC.

The chain links TRBV20-1 to TRBJ2-5; weak D call: TRBD2 (6 bases). From germline, CDR1 is DFQATT and CDR2 SNEGSKA (reference sequence). Trimming removed 6 bases at V and 4 bases at J, with 18 bases between. The CDR3 sequence is 14 residues long. As DNA, the CDR3 is TGCAGTGCAAAATATGGGACTTTGGGAGAGACCCAGTACTTC. This translates into CSAKYGTLGETQYF.

The rearrangement links TRBV5-1 to TRBJ2-3, with 7 bases identical to TRBD1. Germline V gene lookup returns CDR1 SGHRS and CDR2 YFSETQ. With V trimmed by 4 bases and J by 2 bases, 7 bases remained unmatched. The CDR3 is 15 residues long. The CDR3 here is CASSPGQPFTDTQYF. The CDR3 DNA reads as TGCGCCAGCAGCCCGGGACAGCCTTTCACAGATACGCAGTATTTT.

The chain recombines TRBV11-2 with TRBJ1-1; the D is unclear. Germline assignment: CDR1 SGHAT and CDR2 FQNNGV. V shed 2 bases and J shed 2 bases, with 15 bases lying between them. The CDR3 runs to 16 residues. This chain's CDR3 is CASSLTTMDRNTEAFF. The CDR3 DNA reads as TGTGCCAGCAGCTTAACAACTATGGACCGAAACACTGAAGCTTTCTTT.

This clonotype has a count of ten or more. The chain combines TRBV12-3 or TRBV12-4 with TRBJ2-1; TRBD2 matches 7 bases. V trimming: 1 base; J trimming: 4 bases; junction bases outside the gene matches: 7. The CDR3 is 16 amino acids. CDR3 sequence: CASSLGPSGRYNEQFF. CDR3 bases: TGTGCCAGCAGTTTAGGTCCTAGCGGAAGATACAATGAGCAGTTCTTC.

This clonotype showed up many times. The gene calls are TRBV24-1 and TRBJ2-1; 12 nucleotides align to TRBD2. CDR3 length: 20 residues. CDR1 is KGHDR, CDR2 SFDVKD, per germline. After removal of 4 bases from V and 2 bases from J, the junction contained 14 bases not matched to a gene. The CDR3 region has the DNA TGTGCCACCAGTGACCACAGACTAGCGGGGGATCGACGGCCCTACAATGAGCAGTTCTTC. This sequence encodes CATSDHRLAGDRRPYNEQFF.

This clonotype was found many times. CDR3 loop: CASSFSGGAGNEQFF. The CDR3 bases are TGTGCCAGCAGTTTTTCGGGGGGCGCAGGCAATGAGCAGTTCTTC. The chain joins TRBV12-3 or TRBV12-4 to TRBJ2-1, with D maybe TRBD2 (7 bases). Trimming left V 3 bases short and J 6 bases short, with 15 bases between. The CDR3 spans 15 residues.

This chain uses TRBV7-8 with TRBJ2-3; TRBD2 matches 11 bases. Germline lookup yields CDR1 SGHVS and CDR2 FQNEAQ. The CDR3 contains 14 residues. Germline trimming cut 10 bases from V and 4 bases from J; bases unmatched to any gene: 7. CDR3: CATQLAGVADTQYF. CDR3 nucleotides: TGTGCCACCCAACTAGCGGGAGTGGCAGATACGCAGTATTTT.

The V call is TRBV9, the J call TRBJ1-2; weak D call: TRBD1 (5 bases). Per the germline V gene, CDR1 is SGDLS and CDR2 is YYNGEE. V gave up 0 bases and J gave up 4 bases, with 13 bases separating them. The CDR3 contains 15 residues. CDR3 nucleotide sequence: TGTGCCAGCAGCGTAGCGGCAGGGATTGGCTATGGCTACACCTTC. Encoded protein: CASSVAAGIGYGYTF.

The rearrangement links TRBV5-1 to TRBJ2-3; possible D gene TRBD2, 6 bases. V shed 4 bases and J shed 3 bases, with 12 bases lying between them. The germline V gene has CDR1 SGHRS and CDR2 YFSETQ. The CDR3 has 14 residues. The CDR3 nucleotides are TGCGCCAGCAGCCCCGGGACTTATACAGATACGCAGTATTTT. Translation: CASSPGTYTDTQYF.

This sequence joins TRBV27 and TRBJ1-2, with D perhaps TRBD1 (6 bases). This CDR3 comprises 14 residues. The germline V gene has CDR1 MNHEY and CDR2 SMNVEV (reference sequence). V lost 6 bases, J lost 2 bases, and 13 bases lay in between. Here the CDR3 DNA reads TGTGCCAGCAGCCGTGGACAGCGGAACTATGGCTACACCTTC. Translation gives CASSRGQRNYGYTF.

This clonotype has ten or more counts. Here the CDR3 DNA reads TGTGCCAGCAGTTTCAGGGGGGGGTATAGCAATCAGCCCCAGCATTTT. This codes for CASSFRGGYSNQPQHF. The chain links TRBV28 to TRBJ1-5; TRBD1 matches at 7 bases. The CDR3 sequence is 16 residues long. V gave up 3 bases and J gave up 0 bases; unmatched junction bases: 5. Germline loops: CDR1 MDHEN, CDR2 SYDVKM.

The J gene is TRBJ2-1, the V gene TRBV24-1; 10 bases match TRBD2. J gave up 7 bases and V 8 bases, and 10 bases lay outside the gene matches. Looked up from germline, CDR1 is KGHDR and CDR2 is SFDVKD. The CDR3 has 15 residues. The CDR3 loop reads CATMSGSSGSNEQFF. In DNA, the CDR3 is TGTGCCACCATGAGCGGTTCTAGCGGGAGTAATGAGCAGTTCTTC.

This clonotype showed up many times. The chain links TRBV12-3 or TRBV12-4 to TRBJ2-2; 7 bases match TRBD1. J lost 6 bases, V lost 3 bases, and 4 bases had no gene match. There are 14 residues in the CDR3. This CDR3 is CASSFLTGSGELFF. The CDR3 DNA is TGTGCCAGCAGTTTTCTGACAGGGTCCGGGGAGCTGTTTTTT.

The chain combines TRBV11-2 with TRBJ2-5; D is undetermined. The CDR3 has 16 amino acids. The germline V and J ends were trimmed by 4 bases and 3 bases, with 18 bases remaining between them. Germline V gene lookup returns CDR1 SGHAT and CDR2 FQNNGV. The CDR3, as DNA: TGTGCCAGCAGCTACCTACACTCACCCCTAGAAGAGACCCAGTACTTC. Residues: CASSYLHSPLEETQYF.

Many counts were recorded for this clonotype. The rearrangement uses TRBV7-3 and TRBJ2-5; 9 bases are a match to TRBD2. The germline V gene encodes CDR1 SGHTA and CDR2 FQGTGA. The CDR3 sequence is 15 residues long. After removal of 5 bases from V and 5 bases from J, the junction contained 9 bases not matched to a gene. Here the CDR3 DNA reads TGTGCCAGCAGCCGATTAGCGGGAGCTTTGGAGACCCAGTACTTC. It specifies CASSRLAGALETQYF.

The chain employs TRBV12-3 or TRBV12-4 and TRBJ2-1; unclear D gene. Trimming pared 5 bases from V and 3 bases from J, leaving 14 bases between. CDR3 length: 15 amino acids. The CDR3 DNA reads TGTGCCAGCAGTCCCAAGTCTGTTGGCTACAATGAGCAGTTCTTC. This codes for CASSPKSVGYNEQFF.

This clonotype has at least ten counts. This chain links TRBV6-1 with TRBJ2-3; 8 bases line up with TRBD2. The trim removed 6 bases at V and 5 bases at J, leaving 7 bases unmatched. Germline assignment: CDR1 MNHNS and CDR2 SASEGT. This CDR3 is built from 14 residues. CDR3 sequence (DNA): TGTGCCAGCAGACGCGGGAGGACGGGAGATACGCAGTATTTT. Translation gives CASRRGRTGDTQYF.

This clonotype appeared a few times. V usage is TRBV3-1 and J usage is TRBJ1-1; D possibly corresponds to TRBD1 (6 bases). Germline-derived CDR1 and CDR2 are LGHDT and YNNKEL (reference sequence). V was clipped by 5 bases and J by 4 bases, with 11 bases between them. The CDR3 is made up of 13 amino acids. The chain's CDR3 is CASSATGSTEAFF. CDR3 bases: TGTGCCAGCAGCGCCACAGGGTCCACTGAAGCTTTCTTT.

This clonotype was observed a handful of times. The rearrangement joins TRBV6-4 to TRBJ2-3, with 10 bases that match TRBD2. This CDR3 has 15 amino acids. CDR1 and CDR2 from the germline V gene are MRHNA and SNTAGT. V dropped 5 bases and J dropped 5; count of bases not matched to a gene: 7. In nucleotides, the CDR3 is TGTGCCAGCAGTAAACTAGCGGGATCTGAAGATACGCAGTATTTT. Protein: CASSKLAGSEDTQYF.

This clonotype has more than one count but fewer than ten. The rearrangement uses TRBV14 and TRBJ2-7; D unclear. The CDR3 loop spans 15 amino acids. The germline V gene encodes CDR1 SGHDN and CDR2 FVKESK. The ends were cut back, 5 bases at V and 6 bases at J, with 20 bases in the middle. CDR3 protein: CASSVPGPLGSEQYF. The CDR3 DNA is TGTGCCAGCAGCGTTCCCGGGCCTTTGGGATCCGAGCAGTACTTC.

This clonotype was seen once. Just one base apart from a much larger clone, this may be a read error. This chain connects TRBV14 to TRBJ2-5; no clear D gene. The CDR3 loop spans 16 amino acids. CDR1 and CDR2 (germline): SGHDN, FVKESK. V dropped 1 base and J dropped 1 base, with 13 bases sitting between them. Written as DNA, the CDR3 is TGTGCCAGCAGCCAAGGCTTATGGTCCACCCAAGAGACCCAGTACTTC. Translation gives CASSQGLWSTQETQYF.

Ten or more counts support this clonotype. This chain connects TRBV11-2 to TRBJ1-6; D call uncertain. V lost 5 bases and J lost 9, with 14 bases in between. The germline V gene encodes CDR1 SGHAT and CDR2 FQNNGV. CDR3 length equals 14 residues. The CDR3 here is CASSPRLGFSPLHF. The CDR3 DNA is TGTGCCAGCAGCCCTCGTCTGGGGTTTTCACCCCTCCACTTT.